The 31 T cell receptor beta chains given below trace back to one sample, sequenced in a study of T cell responses to AZD1222 COVID-19 vaccine. Clones were read by immunoSEQ multiplex PCR, and TCRdb kept only the in-frame ones, dropping some. The data hold over 140,000 clones, with approximately 92% observed a single time. The sequencing used peripheral blood, collected on day 0 of AZD1222 vaccination. Every receptor here comes from an adult in good health.

The rearrangement joins TRBV5-1 to TRBJ2-3; TRBD2 might be the D (6 bases). Trimming left V 3 bases short and J 2 bases short, with 16 bases between. The CDR3 loop spans 16 amino acids. Germline V gene data show CDR1 as SGHRS and CDR2 as YFSETQ. CDR3 region: CASSSPPGLLTDTQYF. The CDR3 nucleotides are TGCGCCAGCAGCTCCCCTCCGGGACTCCTCACAGATACGCAGTATTTT. Variable domain in full (rest from reference TRBV5-1 and TRBJ2-3): KAGVTQTPRYLIKTRGQQVTLSCSPISGHRSVSWYQQTPGQGLQFLFEYFSETQRNKGNFPGRFSGRQFSNSRSEMNVSTLELGDSALYLCASSSPPGLLTDTQYFGPGTRLTVL.

This rearrangement joins TRBV4-2 to TRBJ2-2, with 13 bases fitting TRBD2. This CDR3 spans 18 amino acids. V shed 0 bases, J shed 7 bases, and the junction held 8 bases outside the gene matches. Germline values: CDR1 LGHNA, CDR2 YNFKEQ. The CDR3 sequence: CASSQDIPRLAGGGELFF. CDR3 sequence (DNA): TGTGCCAGCAGCCAAGATATTCCTCGACTAGCGGGAGGCGGGGAGCTGTTTTTT.

The chain combines TRBV4-2 with TRBJ2-5, with D uncertain. CDR3 length: 13 residues. Germline CDR1 reads LGHNA; CDR2 reads YNFKEQ. V dropped 0 bases and J dropped 4 bases, with 6 bases sitting between them. CDR3 sequence reads: CASSQERGETQYF. In DNA, the CDR3 is TGTGCCAGCAGCCAAGAGCGAGGAGAGACCCAGTACTTC.

The gene calls are TRBV28 and TRBJ1-5, with D perhaps TRBD1 (5 bases). The V and J ends lost 6 bases and 2 bases respectively, with 14 bases between them. The CDR3 runs 15 residues. Germline loops: CDR1 MDHEN, CDR2 SYDVKM. CDR3 region: CASRALLGGNQPQHF. CDR3 DNA: TGTGCCAGCAGAGCCCTCCTGGGGGGCAATCAGCCCCAGCATTTT.

The chain employs TRBV29-1 and TRBJ2-1; D call uncertain. The V end lost 6 bases, the J end lost 8 bases, and 11 bases lay between the germline ends. The CDR3 contains 11 residues. The V gene's germline CDR1 is SQVTM and CDR2 ANQGSEA. The CDR3 nucleotides are TGCAGCGTAGATGACTCTGATGAGCAGTTCTTC. Its protein is CSVDDSDEQFF.

The rearrangement joins TRBV6-1 to TRBJ2-3; D possibly corresponds to TRBD2 (5 bases). The germline V and J ends were trimmed by 3 bases and 5 bases, with 15 bases remaining between them. From germline, CDR1 is MNHNS and CDR2 SASEGT. The CDR3 covers 15 residues. CDR3 loop: CASSDDSRVGDTQYF. CDR3 bases: TGTGCCAGCAGTGACGATTCGCGGGTGGGAGATACGCAGTATTTT.

The gene calls are TRBV3-1 (or the pseudogene TRBV3-2) and TRBJ2-5; the D gene is possibly TRBD2 (6 bases). CDR1 is LGHDT, CDR2 YNNKEL, per germline (reference sequence). The CDR3 totals 13 residues. V was trimmed by 8 bases and J by 3 bases, leaving 13 bases between them. CDR3 nucleotide sequence: TGTGCCAGCGGCAGACTAGTGGAAGAGACCCAGTACTTC. This translates into CASGRLVEETQYF.

This chain connects TRBV28 to TRBJ1-5; a possible D gene is TRBD1 (6 bases). This CDR3 contains 13 residues. Trimming took 6 bases from V and 4 from J, leaving 10 bases between them. The germline V gene encodes CDR1 MDHEN and CDR2 SYDVKM. The CDR3 loop is CASRTGTNQPQHF. The CDR3 DNA follows: TGTGCCAGCAGAACAGGGACAAATCAGCCCCAGCATTTT. The whole variable domain, filled in from reference TRBV28 and TRBJ1-5, reads DVKVTQSSRYLVKRTGEKVFLECVQDMDHENMFWYRQDPGLGLRLIYFSYDVKMKEKGDIPEGYSVSREKKERFSLILESASTNQTSMYLCASRTGTNQPQHFGDGTRLSIL.

The V gene is TRBV18, the J gene TRBJ1-6, with D possibly matching TRBD1 (5 bases). CDR3 length: 18 amino acids. Trimming removed 2 bases at V and 4 bases at J, with 18 bases between. Germline CDR1 reads KGHSH; CDR2 reads LQKENI. The chain's CDR3 is CASSPVQKGTVYNSPLHF. DNA for the CDR3: TGTGCCAGCTCACCAGTTCAAAAGGGGACGGTATATAATTCACCCCTCCACTTT.

The chain uses TRBV29-1 and TRBJ2-3; 9 bases line up with TRBD2. The CDR3 is made up of 15 amino acids. V gave up 4 bases and J gave up 2 bases; unmatched junction bases: 7. CDR1 is SQVTM, CDR2 ANQGSEA, per germline. CDR3 bases: TGCAGCGTTGGACTAGCGGACCACTACACAGATACGCAGTATTTT. Its translation is CSVGLADHYTDTQYF.

The J gene is TRBJ1-1, the V gene TRBV7-9, with 7 bases aligning to TRBD1. The CDR3 contains 15 residues. The V gene's germline CDR1 is SEHNR and CDR2 FQNEAQ (reference sequence). V gave up 5 bases and J gave up 6 bases; unmatched junction bases: 12. CDR3 in amino acids: CASSPGKDRHSEAFF. CDR3 DNA sequence: TGTGCCAGCAGCCCGGGAAAGGACAGGCATTCTGAAGCTTTCTTT.

The chain carries TRBV25-1 and TRBJ2-5; D might be TRBD1 (6 bases). Looked up from germline, CDR1 is MGHDK and CDR2 is SYGVNS. The CDR3 extends over 14 amino acids. V lost 5 bases and J lost 3, with 13 bases in between. CDR3 amino acids: CASSPTGTKETQYF. CDR3 DNA: TGTGCCAGCAGTCCGACAGGCACGAAAGAGACCCAGTACTTC.

The chain employs TRBV6-5 and TRBJ1-2; TRBD1 matches at 7 bases. The CDR3 consists of 14 residues. V trimming: 8 bases; J trimming: 0 bases; junction bases outside the gene matches: 6. Germline-derived CDR1 and CDR2 are MNHEY and SVGAGI. CDR3 protein: CASESGTANYGYTF. The DNA for the CDR3 is TGTGCCAGCGAATCCGGGACAGCTAACTATGGCTACACCTTC.

This clone was seen only once. The chain couples TRBV15 to TRBJ2-1; no firm D call. Germline V gene lookup returns CDR1 LNHNV and CDR2 YYDKDF (reference sequence). V lost 5 bases to trimming and J lost 5 bases, with 7 bases between them. The length of the CDR3 is 12 residues. Here the CDR3 DNA reads TGTGCCACCAGCTGGCGGAACAATGAGCAGTTCTTC. It codes for CATSWRNNEQFF.

This chain joins TRBV19 and TRBJ1-1; D gene unclear. This CDR3 region has 13 residues. The V gene lost 3 bases and the J gene lost 11 bases, with 16 bases spanning the gap. Germline loops: CDR1 LNHDA, CDR2 SQIVND (reference sequence). The chain's CDR3 is CASSILLFGGAFF. Written as DNA, the CDR3 is TGTGCCAGTAGTATCCTTCTCTTCGGCGGGGCTTTCTTT.

The chain recombines TRBV6-1 with TRBJ1-4; 11 nucleotides line up with TRBD1. After removal of 1 base from V and 7 bases from J, the junction contained 2 bases not matched to a gene. This CDR3 comprises 15 residues. Germline values: CDR1 MNHNS, CDR2 SASEGT. The CDR3 loop reads CASSEGTGGFEKLFF. In DNA, the CDR3 is TGTGCCAGCAGTGAAGGGACAGGGGGCTTTGAAAAACTGTTTTTT.

V is TRBV2 and J is TRBJ1-3; 8 nucleotides match TRBD1. Germline values: CDR1 SNHLY, CDR2 FYNNEI. This CDR3 region has 17 residues. Unmatched junction bases numbered 5, after V lost 1 base and J lost 0 bases. CDR3 DNA sequence: TGTGCCAGCAGTGAAGGGACAGGGCCCGGCTCTGGAAACACCATATATTTT. Its translation: CASSEGTGPGSGNTIYF.

This sequence joins TRBV20-1 and TRBJ2-3; D not resolved. Germline CDR1 is DFQATT and CDR2 is SNEGSKA (reference sequence). Trimming took 1 base from V and 14 from J, leaving 13 bases between them. This CDR3 spans 11 amino acids. DNA of the CDR3: TGCAGTGCTAGAGTCGACCTAATGCCGTATTTT. Its translation is CSARVDLMPYF.

The chain is built from TRBV5-1 and TRBJ2-3, with D possibly matching TRBD1 (6 bases). V shed 5 bases and J shed 0 bases, with 22 bases lying between them. CDR1 is SGHRS, CDR2 YFSETQ, per germline. This CDR3 has 18 residues. In nucleotides, the CDR3 is TGCGCCAGCAGACCCGGGACACTCTACCCATCTAGCACAGATACGCAGTATTTT. Encoded protein: CASRPGTLYPSSTDTQYF.

This chain links TRBV5-1 with TRBJ2-1, with unresolved D. V lost 0 bases and J 15 bases, leaving 13 bases between the germline ends. CDR1 is SGHRS and CDR2 is YFSETQ in the germline V gene. The CDR3 loop spans 12 amino acids. The CDR3 reads CASSLGQVDWFF. The CDR3 nucleotides read TGCGCCAGCAGCTTGGGGCAGGTAGATTGGTTCTTC.

The chain joins TRBV27 to TRBJ1-3; 7 nucleotides align to TRBD1. The CDR3 has 18 amino acids. Trimming cost V 2 bases and J 4 bases; bases outside gene matches: 14. CDR1 is MNHEY, CDR2 SMNVEV, per germline (reference sequence). The CDR3 sequence: CASSLRSGTGVPGNTIYF. The CDR3 DNA reads TGTGCCAGCAGTTTACGTTCCGGAACAGGGGTTCCGGGAAACACCATATATTTT.

About this clone itself: This same CDR3 is encoded by further DNA sequences in the sample. The chain carries TRBV11-2 and TRBJ2-1, with 8 bases identical to TRBD1. Germline V CDR1 and CDR2: SGHAT, FQNNGV. V gave up 3 bases and J gave up 3 bases; unmatched junction bases: 1. The CDR3 covers 14 residues. DNA for the CDR3: TGTGCCAGCAGCTTGGGACAGGTCTACAATGAGCAGTTCTTC. Its translation: CASSLGQVYNEQFF.

This clone has a single count. The chain employs TRBV6-5 and TRBJ2-2, with D perhaps TRBD1 (5 bases). CDR1 is MNHEY, CDR2 SVGAGI, per germline. V lost 2 bases and J 4 bases, leaving 11 bases between the germline ends. This CDR3 contains 15 residues. The CDR3 region has the DNA TGTGCCAGCAGTTACCTAGGGGTTGGCACCGGGGAGCTGTTTTTT. As protein: CASSYLGVGTGELFF.

This chain connects TRBV6-1 to TRBJ2-1; the D gene could be TRBD1 or TRBD2 (6 bases each). The germline V and J ends were trimmed by 2 bases and 6 bases, with 32 bases remaining between them. CDR1 MNHNS and CDR2 SASEGT come from the germline V gene. The CDR3 loop spans 21 amino acids. CDR3 loop: CASSEWLGDVGGRRSFNEQFF. In nucleotides, the CDR3 is TGTGCCAGCAGTGAATGGTTAGGAGACGTAGGGGGGCGCAGAAGTTTCAATGAGCAGTTCTTC.

The genes are TRBV27 and TRBJ2-3; D might be TRBD1 or TRBD2, each matching 5 bases. Trimming left V 5 bases short and J 0 bases short, with 15 bases between. The CDR3 is made up of 16 amino acids. CDR1 MNHEY and CDR2 SMNVEV come from the germline V gene (reference sequence). This CDR3 is CASSQTGTSSTDTQYF. The DNA of the CDR3 is TGTGCCAGCAGTCAAACCGGGACGTCAAGCACAGATACGCAGTATTTT.

The rearrangement joins TRBV7-6 to TRBJ2-7; D perhaps matches TRBD1 (6 bases). The CDR3 is made up of 15 amino acids. Trimming shortened V by 3 bases and J by 0 bases, and 12 bases separated the two germline ends. Germline CDR1 SGHVS, CDR2 FNYEAQ. Written as DNA, the CDR3 is TGTGCCAGCAGCTTGGCCAGGGGCTCCTCCTACGAGCAGTACTTC. Translated, it gives CASSLARGSSYEQYF. Using reference TRBV7-6 and TRBJ2-7 for the parts outside the CDR3, the full variable domain is GAGVSQSPRYKVTKRGQDVALRCDPISGHVSLYWYRQALGQGPEFLTYFNYEAQQDKSGLPNDRFSAERPEGSISTLTIQRTEQRDSAMYRCASSLARGSSYEQYFGPGTRLTVT.

The genes are TRBV7-9 and TRBJ2-7; 7 bases agree with TRBD1. This CDR3 is built from 13 residues. Germline loops: CDR1 SEHNR, CDR2 FQNEAQ (reference sequence). With V trimmed by 6 bases and J by 5 bases, 7 bases remained unmatched. CDR3 coding DNA: TGTGCCAGCAGTTGGGACAGCAGAAACGAGCAGTACTTC. This codes for CASSWDSRNEQYF.

The J gene is TRBJ1-1, the V gene TRBV7-9; D is ambiguous. CDR3 length: 13 residues. V lost 5 bases to trimming and J lost 3 bases, with 10 bases between them. Germline CDR1 SEHNR, CDR2 FQNEAQ (reference sequence). CDR3: CASSQSLDTEAFF. The CDR3 DNA reads as TGTGCCAGCAGCCAAAGTTTGGACACTGAAGCTTTCTTT.

The chain couples TRBV5-5 to TRBJ2-1; 14 positions agree with TRBD2. This CDR3 is built from 17 residues. Germline V lookup: CDR1 SGHKS, CDR2 YYEKEE (reference sequence). V dropped 2 bases and J dropped 2; count of bases not matched to a gene: 3. DNA of the CDR3: TGTGCCAGCAGCTTACCGGGACTAGCGGGAGCCTACAATGAGCAGTTCTTC. This translates into CASSLPGLAGAYNEQFF.

The rearrangement links TRBV7-8 to TRBJ1-1; D gene ambiguous. V lost 4 bases to trimming and J lost 7 bases, with 19 bases between them. The CDR3 has 15 amino acids. The V gene's germline CDR1 is SGHVS and CDR2 FQNEAQ. The CDR3 coding sequence is TGTGCCAGCAGCTCCGGACGGCGGGCCGACGTTGAAGCTTTCTTT. This codes for CASSSGRRADVEAFF.

V is TRBV19 and J is TRBJ1-2, with D perhaps matching TRBD1 (5 bases). The CDR3 runs 16 residues. V lost 3 bases, J lost 7 bases, and 21 bases lay in between. CDR1 and CDR2 from the germline V gene are LNHDA and SQIVND (reference sequence). The CDR3 nucleotides are TGTGCCAGTAGTATGGATCAGGGAGGGTACCTAGCTGGCTACACCTTC. This gives the protein CASSMDQGGYLAGYTF. The full variable domain, with the rest looked up from reference TRBV19 and TRBJ1-2, is DGGITQSPKYLFRKEGQNVTLSCEQNLNHDAMYWYRQDPGQGLRLIYYSQIVNDFQKGDIAEGYSVSREKKESFPLTVTSAQKNPTAFYLCASSMDQGGYLAGYTFGSGTRLTVV.